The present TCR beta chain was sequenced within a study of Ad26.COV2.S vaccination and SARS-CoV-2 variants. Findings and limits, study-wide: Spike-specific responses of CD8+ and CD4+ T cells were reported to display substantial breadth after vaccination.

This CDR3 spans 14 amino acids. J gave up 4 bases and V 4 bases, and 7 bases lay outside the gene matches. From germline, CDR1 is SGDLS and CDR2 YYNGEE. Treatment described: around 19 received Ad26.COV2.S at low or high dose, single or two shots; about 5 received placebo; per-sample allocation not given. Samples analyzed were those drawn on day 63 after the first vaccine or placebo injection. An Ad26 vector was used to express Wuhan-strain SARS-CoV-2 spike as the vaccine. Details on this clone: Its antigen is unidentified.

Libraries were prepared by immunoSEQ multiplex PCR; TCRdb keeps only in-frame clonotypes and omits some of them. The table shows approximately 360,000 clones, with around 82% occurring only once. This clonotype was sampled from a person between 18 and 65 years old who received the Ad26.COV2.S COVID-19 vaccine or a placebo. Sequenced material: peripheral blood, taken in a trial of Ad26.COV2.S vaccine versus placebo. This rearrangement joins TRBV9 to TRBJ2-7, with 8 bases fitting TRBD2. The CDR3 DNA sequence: TGTGCCAGCAGCCTAACTAGCGGCCCTTACGAGCAGTACTTC. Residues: CASSLTSGPYEQYF.